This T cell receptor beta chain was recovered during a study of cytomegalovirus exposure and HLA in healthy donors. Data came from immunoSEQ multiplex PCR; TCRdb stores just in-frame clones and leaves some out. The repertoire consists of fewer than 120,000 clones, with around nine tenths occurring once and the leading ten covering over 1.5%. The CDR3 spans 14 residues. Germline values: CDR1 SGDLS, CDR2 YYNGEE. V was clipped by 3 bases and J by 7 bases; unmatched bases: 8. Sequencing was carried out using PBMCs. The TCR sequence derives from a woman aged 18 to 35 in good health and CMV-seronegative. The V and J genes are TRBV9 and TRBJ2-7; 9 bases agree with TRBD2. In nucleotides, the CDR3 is TGTGCCAGCAGCGGTAGCGGGAGTCCGGATGAGCAGTACTTC. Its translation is CASSGSGSPDEQYF.